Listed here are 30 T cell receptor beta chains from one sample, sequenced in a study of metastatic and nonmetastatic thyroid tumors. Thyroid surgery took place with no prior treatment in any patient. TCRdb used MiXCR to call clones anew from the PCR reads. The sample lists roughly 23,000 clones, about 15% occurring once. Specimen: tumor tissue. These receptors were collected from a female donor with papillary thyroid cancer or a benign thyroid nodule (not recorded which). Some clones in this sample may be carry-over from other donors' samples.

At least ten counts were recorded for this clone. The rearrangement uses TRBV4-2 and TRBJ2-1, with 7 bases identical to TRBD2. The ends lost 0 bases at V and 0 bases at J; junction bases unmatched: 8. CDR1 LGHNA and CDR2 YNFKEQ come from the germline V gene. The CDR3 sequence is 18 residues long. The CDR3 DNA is TGTGCCAGCAGCCAAGATCGGGGAGGGAGAGGCTCCTACAATGAGCAGTTCTTC. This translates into CASSQDRGGRGSYNEQFF.

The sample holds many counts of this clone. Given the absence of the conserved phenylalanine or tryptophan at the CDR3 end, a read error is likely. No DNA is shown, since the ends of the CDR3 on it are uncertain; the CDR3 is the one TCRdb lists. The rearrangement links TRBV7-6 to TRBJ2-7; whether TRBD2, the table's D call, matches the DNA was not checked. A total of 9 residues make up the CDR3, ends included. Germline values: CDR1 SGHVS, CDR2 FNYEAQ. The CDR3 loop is CASSLRLAG.

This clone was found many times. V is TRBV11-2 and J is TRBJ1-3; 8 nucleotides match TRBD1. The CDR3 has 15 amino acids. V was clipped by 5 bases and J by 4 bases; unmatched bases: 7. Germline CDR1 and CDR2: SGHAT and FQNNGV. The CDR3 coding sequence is TGTGCCAGCAGCATCACCAGGGGGCAAGGAAACACCATATATTTT. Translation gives CASSITRGQGNTIYF.

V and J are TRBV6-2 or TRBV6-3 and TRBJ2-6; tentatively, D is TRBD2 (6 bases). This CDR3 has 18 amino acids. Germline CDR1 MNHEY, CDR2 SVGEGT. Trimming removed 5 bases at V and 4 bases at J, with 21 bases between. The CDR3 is CASSPGVGRSFGANVLTF. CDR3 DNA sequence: TGTGCCAGCAGTCCGGGGGTGGGGCGCTCATTCGGGGCCAACGTCCTGACTTTC.

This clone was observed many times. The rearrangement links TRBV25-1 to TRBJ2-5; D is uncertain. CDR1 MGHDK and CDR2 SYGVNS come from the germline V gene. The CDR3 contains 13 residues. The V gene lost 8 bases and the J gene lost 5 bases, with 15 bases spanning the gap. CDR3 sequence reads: CASQQDLGETQYF. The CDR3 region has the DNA TGTGCCAGCCAGCAGGATCTGGGGGAGACCCAGTACTTC.

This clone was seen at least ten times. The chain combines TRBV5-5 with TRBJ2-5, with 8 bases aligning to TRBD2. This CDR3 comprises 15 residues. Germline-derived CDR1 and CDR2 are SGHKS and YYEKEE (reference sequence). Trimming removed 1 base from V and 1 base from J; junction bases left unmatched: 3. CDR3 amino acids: CASSLLGGVQETQYF. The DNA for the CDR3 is TGTGCCAGCAGCTTGCTCGGGGGGGTCCAAGAGACCCAGTACTTC. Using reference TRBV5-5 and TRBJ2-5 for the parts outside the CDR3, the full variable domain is DAGVTQSPTHLIKTRGQQVTLRCSPISGHKSVSWYQQVLGQGPQFIFQYYEKEERGRGNFPDRFSARQFPNYSSELNVNALLLGDSALYLCASSLLGGVQETQYFGPGTRLLVL.

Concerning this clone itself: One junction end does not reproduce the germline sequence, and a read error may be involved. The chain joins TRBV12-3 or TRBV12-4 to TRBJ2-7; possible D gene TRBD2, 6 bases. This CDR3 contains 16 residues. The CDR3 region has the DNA TGTGCCAGCAGTTTGGGGGGAGGCGGAGGGACCTACGGGCAGTACTTC. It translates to CASSLGGGGGTYGQYF.

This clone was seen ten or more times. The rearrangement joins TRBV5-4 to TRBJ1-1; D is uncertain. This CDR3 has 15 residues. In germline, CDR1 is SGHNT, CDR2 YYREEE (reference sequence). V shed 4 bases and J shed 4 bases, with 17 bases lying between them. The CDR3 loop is CASSKDQPRATEAFF. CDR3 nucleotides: TGTGCCAGCAGCAAGGACCAACCGCGGGCCACTGAAGCTTTCTTT.

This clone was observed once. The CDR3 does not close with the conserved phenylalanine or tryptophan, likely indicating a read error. This chain's CDR3 is CASTEVGTGGPGSYNEQFS. The CDR3 region has the DNA TGTGCCAGCACTGAAGTCGGTACGGGAGGGCCTGGGTCCTACAATGAGCAGTTCTCC. V is TRBV2 and J is TRBJ2-1; TRBD2 aligns across 8 bases. The germline CDR1 and CDR2 sequences are SNHLY and FYNNEI. CDR3 size: 19 residues.

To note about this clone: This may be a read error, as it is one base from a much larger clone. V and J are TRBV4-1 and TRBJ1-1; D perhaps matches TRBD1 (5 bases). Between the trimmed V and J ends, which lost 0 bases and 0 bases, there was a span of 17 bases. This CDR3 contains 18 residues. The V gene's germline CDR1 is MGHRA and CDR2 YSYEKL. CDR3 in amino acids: CASSQDLGAGMMNTEAFF. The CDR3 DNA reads TGCGCCAGCAGCCAAGATTTAGGGGCTGGGATGATGAACACTGAAGCTTTCTTT.

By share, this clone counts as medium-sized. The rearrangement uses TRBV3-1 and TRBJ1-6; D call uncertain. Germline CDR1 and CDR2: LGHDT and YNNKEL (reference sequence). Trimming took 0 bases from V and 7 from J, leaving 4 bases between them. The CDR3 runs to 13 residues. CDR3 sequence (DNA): TGTGCCAGCAGCCAAGATACCAATTCACCCCTCCACTTT. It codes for CASSQDTNSPLHF.

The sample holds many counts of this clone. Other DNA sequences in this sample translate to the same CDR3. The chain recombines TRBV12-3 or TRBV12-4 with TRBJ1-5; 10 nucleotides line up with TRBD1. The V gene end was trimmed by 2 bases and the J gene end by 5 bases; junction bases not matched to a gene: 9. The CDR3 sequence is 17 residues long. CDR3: CASSLWDRGFGDQPQHF. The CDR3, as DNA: TGTGCCAGCAGTTTATGGGACAGGGGATTCGGGGATCAGCCCCAGCATTTT.

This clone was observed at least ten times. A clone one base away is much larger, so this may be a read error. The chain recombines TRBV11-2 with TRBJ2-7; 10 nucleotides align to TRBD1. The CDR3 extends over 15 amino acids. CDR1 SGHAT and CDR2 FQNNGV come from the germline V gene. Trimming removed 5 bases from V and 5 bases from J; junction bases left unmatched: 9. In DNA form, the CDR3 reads TGTGCCAGCAGCCCGAGGACAGGGGGACTACACGAGCAGTACTTC. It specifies CASSPRTGGLHEQYF. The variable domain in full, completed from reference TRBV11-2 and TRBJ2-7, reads EAGVAQSPRYKIIEKRQSVAFWCNPISGHATLYWYQQILGQGPKLLIQFQNNGVVDDSQLPKDRFSAERLKGVDSTLKIQPAKLEDSAVYLCASSPRTGGLHEQYFGPGTRLTVT.

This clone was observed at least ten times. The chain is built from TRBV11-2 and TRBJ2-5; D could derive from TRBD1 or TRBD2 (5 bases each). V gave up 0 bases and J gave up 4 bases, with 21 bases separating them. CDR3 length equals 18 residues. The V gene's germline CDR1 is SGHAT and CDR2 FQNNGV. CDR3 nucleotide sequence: TGTGCCAGCAGCTTAGACCCCCGAGGCAGGGCGAGGGGAGAGACCCAGTACTTC. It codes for CASSLDPRGRARGETQYF.

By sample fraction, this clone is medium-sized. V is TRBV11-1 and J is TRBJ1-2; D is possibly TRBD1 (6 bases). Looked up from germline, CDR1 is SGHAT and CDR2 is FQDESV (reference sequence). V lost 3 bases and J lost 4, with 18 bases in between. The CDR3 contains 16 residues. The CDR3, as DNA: TGTGCCAGCAGCTTCTTCTACAGGGACCAATTCTATGGCTACACCTTC. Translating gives CASSFFYRDQFYGYTF.

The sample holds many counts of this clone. CDR3 protein: CASSPKSLERTAGNTIYF. In nucleotides, the CDR3 is TGTGCCAGCAGCCCTAAGTCCCTGGAGCGTACTGCTGGAAACACCATATATTTT. The rearrangement links TRBV11-1 to TRBJ1-3; D remains unclear. The CDR3 is 18 residues long. Germline CDR1 is SGHAT and CDR2 is FQDESV (reference sequence). V lost 5 bases and J 2 bases, leaving 22 bases between the germline ends.

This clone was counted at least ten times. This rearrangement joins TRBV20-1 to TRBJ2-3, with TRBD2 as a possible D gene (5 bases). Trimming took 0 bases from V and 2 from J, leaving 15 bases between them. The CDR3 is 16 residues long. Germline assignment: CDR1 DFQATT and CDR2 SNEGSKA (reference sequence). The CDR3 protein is CSARDSARRYTDTQYF. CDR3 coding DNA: TGCAGTGCTAGAGATAGCGCCCGGAGGTACACAGATACGCAGTATTTT.

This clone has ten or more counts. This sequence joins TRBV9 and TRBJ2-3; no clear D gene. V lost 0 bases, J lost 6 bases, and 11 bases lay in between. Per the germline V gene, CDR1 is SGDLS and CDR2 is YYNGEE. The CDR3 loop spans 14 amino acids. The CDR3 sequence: CASSVDGISDTQYF. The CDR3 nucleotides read TGTGCCAGCAGCGTAGACGGAATTTCGGATACGCAGTATTTT.

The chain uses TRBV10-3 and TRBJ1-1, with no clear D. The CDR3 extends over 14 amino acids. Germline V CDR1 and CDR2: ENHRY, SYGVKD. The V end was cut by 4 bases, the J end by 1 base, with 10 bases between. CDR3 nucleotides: TGTGCCATCAGTGGCCAGTGGGGGAACACTGAAGCTTTCTTT. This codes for CAISGQWGNTEAFF.

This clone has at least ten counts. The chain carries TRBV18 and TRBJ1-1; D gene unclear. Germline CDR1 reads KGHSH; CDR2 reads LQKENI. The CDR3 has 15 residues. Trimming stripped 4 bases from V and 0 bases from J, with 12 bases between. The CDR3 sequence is CASSLRTGLNTEAFF. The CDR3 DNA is TGTGCCAGCTCACTACGGACGGGTTTGAACACTGAAGCTTTCTTT. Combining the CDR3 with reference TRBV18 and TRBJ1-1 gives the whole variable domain NAGVMQNPRHLVRRRGQEARLRCSPMKGHSHVYWYRQLPEEGLKFMVYLQKENIIDESGMPKERFSAEFPKEGPSILRIQQVVRGDSAAYFCASSLRTGLNTEAFFGQGTRLTVV.

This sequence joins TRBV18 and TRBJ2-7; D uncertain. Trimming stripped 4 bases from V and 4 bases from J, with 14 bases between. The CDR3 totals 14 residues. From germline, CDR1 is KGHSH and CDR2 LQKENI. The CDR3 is CASSLRALVYEQYF. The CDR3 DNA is TGTGCCAGCTCACTACGGGCCCTTGTGTACGAGCAGTACTTC.

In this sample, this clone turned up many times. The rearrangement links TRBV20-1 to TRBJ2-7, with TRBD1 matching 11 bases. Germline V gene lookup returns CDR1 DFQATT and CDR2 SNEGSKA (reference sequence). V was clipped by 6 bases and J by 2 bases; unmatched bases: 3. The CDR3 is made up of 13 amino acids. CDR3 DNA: TGCAGTGCCCCGGGACAGGGGGCCTACGAGCAGTACTTC. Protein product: CSAPGQGAYEQYF.

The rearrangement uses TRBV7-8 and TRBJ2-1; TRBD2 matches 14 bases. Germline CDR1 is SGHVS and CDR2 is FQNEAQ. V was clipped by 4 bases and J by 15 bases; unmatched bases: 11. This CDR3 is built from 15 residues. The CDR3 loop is CASSSRGLAGVYRFF. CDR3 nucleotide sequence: TGTGCCAGCAGCTCCAGGGGACTAGCGGGAGTGTATCGGTTCTTC.

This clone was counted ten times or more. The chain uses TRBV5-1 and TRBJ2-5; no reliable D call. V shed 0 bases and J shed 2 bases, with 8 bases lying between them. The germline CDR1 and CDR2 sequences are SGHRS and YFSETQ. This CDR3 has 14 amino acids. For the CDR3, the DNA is TGCGCCAGCAGCTTGGCCGCAGAGCAAGAGACCCAGTACTTC. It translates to CASSLAAEQETQYF.

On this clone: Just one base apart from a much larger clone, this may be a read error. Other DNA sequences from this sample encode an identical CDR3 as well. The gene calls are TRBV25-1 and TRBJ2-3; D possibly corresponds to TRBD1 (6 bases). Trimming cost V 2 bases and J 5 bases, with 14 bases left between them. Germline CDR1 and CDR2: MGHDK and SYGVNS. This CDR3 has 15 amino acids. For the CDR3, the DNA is TGTGCCAGCAGTGAACTAGGGGGTGGGGAAGATACGCAGTATTTT. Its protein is CASSELGGGEDTQYF.

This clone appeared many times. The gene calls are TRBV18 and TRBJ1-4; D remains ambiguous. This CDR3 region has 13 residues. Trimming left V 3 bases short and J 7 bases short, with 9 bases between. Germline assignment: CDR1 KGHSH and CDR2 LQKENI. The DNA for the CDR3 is TGTGCCAGCTCACCTGGGGAAGGTGAAAAACTGTTTTTT. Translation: CASSPGEGEKLFF.

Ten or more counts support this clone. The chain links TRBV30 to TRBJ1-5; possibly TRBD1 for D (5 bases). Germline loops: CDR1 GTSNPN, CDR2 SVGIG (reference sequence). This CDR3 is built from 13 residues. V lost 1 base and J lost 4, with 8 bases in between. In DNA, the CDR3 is TGTGCCTGGAGTGAGCAGGGAAATCAGCCCCAGCATTTT. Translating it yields CAWSEQGNQPQHF. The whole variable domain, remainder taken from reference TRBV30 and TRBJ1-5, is SQTIHQWPATLVQPVGSPLSLECTVEGTSNPNLYWYRQAAGRGLQLLFYSVGIGQISSEVPQNLSASRPQDRQFILSSKKLLLSDSGFYLCAWSEQGNQPQHFGDGTRLSIL.

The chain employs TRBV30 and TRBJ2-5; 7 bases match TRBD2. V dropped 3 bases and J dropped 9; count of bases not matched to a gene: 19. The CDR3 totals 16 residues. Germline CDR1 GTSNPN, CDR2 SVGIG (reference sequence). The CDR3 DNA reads TGTGCCTGGAGCTTCGGGGCGGGAGAGTTGGGGGGGGCCCAGTACTTC. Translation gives CAWSFGAGELGGAQYF.

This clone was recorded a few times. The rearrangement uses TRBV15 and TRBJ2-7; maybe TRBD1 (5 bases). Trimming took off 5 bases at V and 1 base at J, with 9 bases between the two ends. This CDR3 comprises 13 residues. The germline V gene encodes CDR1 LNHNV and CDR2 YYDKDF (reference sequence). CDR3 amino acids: CATSPQGSYEQYF. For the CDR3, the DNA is TGTGCCACCAGCCCCCAGGGTTCCTACGAGCAGTACTTC.

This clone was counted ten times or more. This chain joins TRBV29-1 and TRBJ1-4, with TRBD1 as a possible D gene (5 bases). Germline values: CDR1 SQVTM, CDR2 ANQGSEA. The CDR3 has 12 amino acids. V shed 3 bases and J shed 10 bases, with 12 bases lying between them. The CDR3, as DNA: TGCAGCGTTGAGAAGGGGTCCCGAAAACTGTTTTTT. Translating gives CSVEKGSRKLFF.